The rows below give T cell receptor beta chains drawn from one sample of a study of early T cells in non-severe SARS-CoV-2 infection. Via MiXCR, TCRdb re-called the 5' RACE reads, giving one row per CDR3 protein. The sample yields nearly 90,000 distinct CDR3 sequences, 13% to 15% seen once. Material for sequencing was whole blood. The receptors here all came from an adult who was a healthcare worker with PCR-confirmed SARS-CoV-2 infection or an uninfected control (not recorded which). Both conserved end residues are part of each CDR3. D genes are given only for firm matches. The size of a clone is reported for some rows only, either as once, few or many, or as a class for expanded clones.

TRBV7-9,TRBD1,TRBJ2-7,medium-sized,13,CASRDSLLYEQYF,TGTGCCAGCCGGGACAGCCTACTGTACGAGCAGTACTTC
TRBV7-6,.,TRBJ1-1,.,12,CAVSEWGTEAFF,TGTGCCGTGTCCGAATGGGGCACTGAAGCTTTCTTT
TRBV5-1,TRBD1,TRBJ1-2,few,15,CTSSWTGSPNYGYTF,TGCACCAGCAGCTGGACAGGGAGTCCCAACTATGGCTACACCTTC
TRBV2,TRBD2,TRBJ2-1,many,16,CASSDLLAGGVNEQFF,TGTGCCAGCAGTGACCTCCTAGCGGGAGGGGTCAATGAGCAGTTCTTC
TRBV29-1,TRBD2,TRBJ2-3,.,12,CSVSSGRFTQYF,TGCAGCGTATCTAGCGGGAGATTTACGCAGTATTTT
TRBV6-5,.,TRBJ2-1,.,15,CASSYLRLPYNEQFF,TGTGCCAGCAGTTATCTTCGGCTACCCTACAATGAGCAGTTCTTC
TRBV4-2,TRBD2,TRBJ2-2,few,16,CASSQGLAEKTGELFF,TGTGCCAGCAGCCAGGGACTAGCGGAGAAGACCGGGGAGCTGTTTTTT
TRBV9,.,TRBJ2-1,.,15,CASSPVVRSYNEQFF,TGTGCCAGCAGCCCTGTTGTTCGCTCCTACAATGAGCAGTTCTTC
TRBV6-1,TRBD2,TRBJ2-1,many,15,CASSPGTNPYNEQFF,TGTGCCAGCAGTCCCGGGACTAACCCCTACAATGAGCAGTTCTTC
TRBV3-1,.,TRBJ2-3,.,13,CASSSAYSESQYF,TGTGCCAGCAGCTCAGCCTACAGCGAGTCGCAGTATTTT
TRBV28,.,TRBJ1-5,many,16,CASTVGRGYSNQPQHF,TGTGCCAGCACCGTCGGTCGGGGGTATAGCAATCAGCCCCAGCATTTT
TRBV7-9,TRBD1,TRBJ1-2,many,15,CASVQVGTVTYGYTF,TGTGCCAGCGTTCAAGTGGGGACAGTAACCTATGGCTACACCTTC
TRBV20-1,TRBD2,TRBJ2-7,.,15,CSARDRAGATYEQYF,TGCAGTGCTAGAGATCGGGCGGGAGCTACCTACGAGCAGTACTTC
TRBV20-1,.,TRBJ1-2,.,14,CSAREAGVNYGYTF,TGCAGTGCTAGAGAGGCGGGGGTAAACTATGGCTACACCTTC
TRBV27,.,TRBJ1-2,many,14,CASSLRPIVYGYTF,TGTGCCAGCAGTTTAAGACCCATTGTCTATGGCTACACCTTC
TRBV20-1,TRBD1,TRBJ2-7,many,16,CSARDPVGQGAREQYF,TGCAGTGCTAGAGACCCCGTGGGACAGGGGGCTAGAGAGCAGTACTTC
TRBV4-1,TRBD2,TRBJ2-7,few,15,CASSQVTSGSYEQYF,TGCGCCAGCAGCCAAGTGACTAGCGGGTCCTACGAGCAGTACTTC
TRBV7-9,.,TRBJ1-1,many,14,CASSLTGLNTEAFF,TGTGCCAGCAGCCTTACAGGATTGAACACTGAAGCTTTCTTT
TRBV28,.,TRBJ2-4,.,13,CASSSRSADIQYF,TGTGCCAGCAGTTCGCGCTCGGCCGACATTCAGTACTTC
TRBV7-8,TRBD2,TRBJ2-2,many,20,CASSLARMTSGLSNTGELFF,TGTGCCAGCAGCTTAGCAAGGATGACTAGCGGGCTATCGAACACCGGGGAGCTGTTTTTT
TRBV29-1,TRBD2,TRBJ2-3,few,14,CSASSGSGGDTQYF,TGCAGCGCCAGTAGCGGGAGCGGGGGAGATACGCAGTATTTT
TRBV6-6,TRBD1,TRBJ1-4,few,17,CASSYRQGGSTNEKLFF,TGTGCCAGCAGTTACCGACAGGGGGGGTCAACTAATGAAAAACTGTTTTTT
TRBV20-1,TRBD2,TRBJ2-7,few,14,CSARDLAGVHEQYF,TGCAGTGCTAGAGATCTAGCGGGAGTCCACGAGCAGTACTTC
TRBV27,.,TRBJ1-3,many,15,CASSLSGSSENTIYF,TGTGCCAGCAGTTTATCGGGGAGCTCTGAAAACACCATATATTTT
TRBV11-2,.,TRBJ2-5,few,14,CASSYQATQETQYF,TGTGCCAGCAGCTACCAGGCTACTCAAGAGACCCAGTACTTC
TRBV29-1,.,TRBJ1-4,.,14,CSALSGAANEKLFF,TGCAGCGCCTTGAGTGGGGCAGCTAATGAAAAACTGTTTTTT
TRBV9,TRBD1,TRBJ1-1,.,15,CASSPRDRETGEAFF,TGTGCCAGCAGCCCCCGGGACAGGGAGACGGGTGAAGCTTTCTTT
TRBV7-9,.,TRBJ2-3,.,15,CASRRLGGNTDTQYF,TGTGCCAGCCGCAGACTAGGGGGGAACACAGATACGCAGTATTTT
TRBV20-1,.,TRBJ1-2,few,13,CSATEGGNYGYTF,TGCAGTGCCACCGAAGGGGGAAACTATGGCTACACCTTC
TRBV15,TRBD2,TRBJ2-3,.,14,CATSREGGVDTQYF,TGTGCCACCAGCAGAGAGGGAGGGGTCGATACGCAGTATTTT
TRBV29-1,TRBD1,TRBJ2-5,.,11,CSYHRGETQYF,TGCAGCTACCACAGGGGTGAGACCCAGTACTTC
TRBV7-9,TRBD2,TRBJ2-1,few,17,CASSRSPGLADYNEQFF,TGTGCCAGCAGCCGAAGCCCGGGACTAGCGGATTACAATGAGCAGTTCTTC
TRBV6-6,TRBD1,TRBJ1-1,few,16,CASSYWGQGRNTEAFF,TGTGCCAGCAGTTACTGGGGACAGGGGAGGAACACTGAAGCTTTCTTT
TRBV11-2,.,TRBJ1-2,.,13,CASSLADNYGYTF,TGTGCCAGCAGCTTAGCAGATAACTATGGCTACACCTTC
TRBV28,.,TRBJ2-6,.,15,CATIESGSGANVLTF,TGTGCCACCATAGAGAGCGGCTCTGGGGCCAACGTCCTGACTTTC
TRBV7-8,.,TRBJ2-5,.,15,CASSLSGGAQETQYF,TGTGCCAGCAGCTTAAGCGGTGGGGCCCAAGAGACCCAGTACTTC
TRBV5-5,.,TRBJ2-4,.,12,CASRPAKNIQYF,TGTGCCAGCCGACCCGCCAAAAACATTCAGTACTTC
TRBV5-6,.,TRBJ2-1,few,15,CASSPGTQSYNEQFF,TGTGCCAGCAGCCCCGGGACTCAAAGCTACAATGAGCAGTTCTTC
TRBV7-9,.,TRBJ2-7,.,13,CASSPALKYEQYF,TGTGCCAGCAGCCCCGCTTTAAAGTACGAGCAGTACTTC